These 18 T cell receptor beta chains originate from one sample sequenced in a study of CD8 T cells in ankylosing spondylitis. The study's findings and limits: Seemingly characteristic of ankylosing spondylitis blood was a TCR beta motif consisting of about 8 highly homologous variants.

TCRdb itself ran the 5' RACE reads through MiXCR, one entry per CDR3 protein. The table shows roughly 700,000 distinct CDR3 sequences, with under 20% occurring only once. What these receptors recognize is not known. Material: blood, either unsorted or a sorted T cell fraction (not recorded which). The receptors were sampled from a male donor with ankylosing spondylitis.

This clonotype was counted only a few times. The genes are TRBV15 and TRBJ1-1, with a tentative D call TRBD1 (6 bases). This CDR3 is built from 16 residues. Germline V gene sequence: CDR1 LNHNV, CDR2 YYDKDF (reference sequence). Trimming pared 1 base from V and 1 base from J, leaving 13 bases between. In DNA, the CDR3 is TGTGCCACCAGCAGAGTTTTTACAGGGCCGAACACTGAAGCTTTCTTT. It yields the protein CATSRVFTGPNTEAFF.

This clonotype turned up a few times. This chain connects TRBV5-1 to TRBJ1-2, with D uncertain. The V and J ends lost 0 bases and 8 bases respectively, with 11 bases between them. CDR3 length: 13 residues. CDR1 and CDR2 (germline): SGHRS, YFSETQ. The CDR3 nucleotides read TGCGCCAGCAGCTTGGGGGCAGAACCCGGCTACACCTTC. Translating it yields CASSLGAEPGYTF. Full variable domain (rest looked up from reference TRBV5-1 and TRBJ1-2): KAGVTQTPRYLIKTRGQQVTLSCSPISGHRSVSWYQQTPGQGLQFLFEYFSETQRNKGNFPGRFSGRQFSNSRSEMNVSTLELGDSALYLCASSLGAEPGYTFGSGTRLTVV.

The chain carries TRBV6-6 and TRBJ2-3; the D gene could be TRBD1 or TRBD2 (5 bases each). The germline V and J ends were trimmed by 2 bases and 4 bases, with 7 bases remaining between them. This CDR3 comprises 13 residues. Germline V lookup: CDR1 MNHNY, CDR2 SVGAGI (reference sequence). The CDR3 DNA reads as TGTGCCAGCAGTTACGGGGACGCAGATACGCAGTATTTT. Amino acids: CASSYGDADTQYF.

In nucleotides, the CDR3 is TGTGCCAGCAGCCCTACGCTAGGGGGGAATACGCAGTATTTT. Its protein product is CASSPTLGGNTQYF. V gene TRBV4-2 combines with J gene TRBJ2-3; D tentatively fits TRBD1 or TRBD2 (6 bases each). The CDR3 is 14 amino acids. The V end lost 4 bases, the J end lost 7 bases, and 15 bases lay between the germline ends. CDR1 and CDR2 from the germline V gene are LGHNA and YNFKEQ.

In DNA, the CDR3 is TGTGCCAGCAGTTTATCCGGGGGGAGTGCAGAGACCCAGTACTTC. This codes for CASSLSGGSAETQYF. This rearrangement joins TRBV12-3 or TRBV12-4 to TRBJ2-5; 7 nucleotides line up with TRBD2. This CDR3 is 15 amino acids long. With V trimmed by 2 bases and J by 4 bases, 7 bases remained unmatched.

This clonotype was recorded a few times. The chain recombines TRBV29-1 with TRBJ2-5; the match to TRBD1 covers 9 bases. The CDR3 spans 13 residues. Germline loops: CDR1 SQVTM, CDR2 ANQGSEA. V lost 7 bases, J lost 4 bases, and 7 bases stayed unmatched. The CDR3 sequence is CSAPTGGRETQYF. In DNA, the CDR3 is TGCAGCGCACCGACAGGGGGTCGAGAGACCCAGTACTTC.

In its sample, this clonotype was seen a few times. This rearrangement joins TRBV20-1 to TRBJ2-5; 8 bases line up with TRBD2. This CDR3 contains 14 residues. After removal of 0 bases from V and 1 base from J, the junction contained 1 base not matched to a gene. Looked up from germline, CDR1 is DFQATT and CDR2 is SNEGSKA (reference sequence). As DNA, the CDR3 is TGCAGTGCTAGAGAAGGGACTAGCCAAGAGACCCAGTACTTC. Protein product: CSAREGTSQETQYF.

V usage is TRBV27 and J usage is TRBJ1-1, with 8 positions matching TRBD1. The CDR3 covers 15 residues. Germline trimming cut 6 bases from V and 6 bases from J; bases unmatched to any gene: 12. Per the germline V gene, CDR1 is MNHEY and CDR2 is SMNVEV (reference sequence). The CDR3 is CASRPLTGGSSEAFF. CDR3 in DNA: TGTGCCAGCAGACCCCTAACAGGGGGATCCTCTGAAGCTTTCTTT.

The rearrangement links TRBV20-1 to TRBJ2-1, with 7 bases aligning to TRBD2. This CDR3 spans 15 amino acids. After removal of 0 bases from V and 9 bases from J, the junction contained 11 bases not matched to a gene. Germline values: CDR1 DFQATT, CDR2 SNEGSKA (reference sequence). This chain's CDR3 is CSARDLLAKEGEQFF. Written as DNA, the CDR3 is TGCAGTGCTAGAGATTTACTAGCGAAGGAGGGTGAGCAGTTCTTC.

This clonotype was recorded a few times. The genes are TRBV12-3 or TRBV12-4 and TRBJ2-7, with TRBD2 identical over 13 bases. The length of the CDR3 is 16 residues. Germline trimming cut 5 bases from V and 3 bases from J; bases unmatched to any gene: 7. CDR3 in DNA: TGTGCCAGCAGTCCACCGGGACTAGCGGGAAACTACGAGCAGTACTTC. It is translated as CASSPPGLAGNYEQYF.

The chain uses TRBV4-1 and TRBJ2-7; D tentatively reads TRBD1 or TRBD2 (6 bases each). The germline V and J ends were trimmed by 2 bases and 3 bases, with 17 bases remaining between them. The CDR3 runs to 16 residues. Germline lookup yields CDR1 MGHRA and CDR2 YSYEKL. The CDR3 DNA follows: TGCGCCAGCAGCCAAAATTCCAACAGGGAGGTCTACGAGCAGTACTTC. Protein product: CASSQNSNREVYEQYF.

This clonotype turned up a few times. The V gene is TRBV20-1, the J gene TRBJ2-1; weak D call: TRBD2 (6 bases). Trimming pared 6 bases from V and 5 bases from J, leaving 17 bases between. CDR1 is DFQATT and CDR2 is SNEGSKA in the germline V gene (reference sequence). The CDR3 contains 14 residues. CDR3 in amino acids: CSALQGLLHNEQFF. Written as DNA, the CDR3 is TGCAGTGCCCTCCAGGGACTCCTCCACAATGAGCAGTTCTTC.

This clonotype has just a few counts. The CDR3 DNA sequence: TGTGCCAGCAGTTTAGTGGGGCGACCGTCGTACCAAGAGACCCAGTACTTC. Its protein product is CASSLVGRPSYQETQYF. The chain combines TRBV12-3 or TRBV12-4 with TRBJ2-5; D perhaps matches TRBD1 (5 bases). Trimming shortened V by 1 base and J by 0 bases, and 15 bases separated the two germline ends. This CDR3 comprises 17 residues.

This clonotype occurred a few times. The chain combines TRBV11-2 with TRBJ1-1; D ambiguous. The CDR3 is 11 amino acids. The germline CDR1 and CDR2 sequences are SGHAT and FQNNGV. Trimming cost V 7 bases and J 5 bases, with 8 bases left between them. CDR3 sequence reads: CASTQRTEAFF. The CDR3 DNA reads TGTGCCAGCACCCAAAGGACTGAAGCTTTCTTT.

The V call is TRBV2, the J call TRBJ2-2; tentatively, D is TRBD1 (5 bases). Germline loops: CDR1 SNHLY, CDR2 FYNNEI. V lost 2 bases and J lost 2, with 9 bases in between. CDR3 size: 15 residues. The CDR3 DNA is TGTGCCAGCAGTGAACCCGACAGAAACACCGGGGAGCTGTTTTTT. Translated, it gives CASSEPDRNTGELFF.

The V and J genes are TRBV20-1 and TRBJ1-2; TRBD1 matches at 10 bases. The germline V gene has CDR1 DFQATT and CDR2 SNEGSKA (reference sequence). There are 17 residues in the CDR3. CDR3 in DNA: TGCTGCCCGACTGCGGGACAGGGGTTCCTCGGGAGCTATGGCTACACCTTC. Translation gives CCPTAGQGFLGSYGYTF.

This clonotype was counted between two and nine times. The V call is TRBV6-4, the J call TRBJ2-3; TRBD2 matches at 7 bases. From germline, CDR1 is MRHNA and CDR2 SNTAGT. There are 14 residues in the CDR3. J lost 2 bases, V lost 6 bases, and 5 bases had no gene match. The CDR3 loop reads CASSAGEDTDTQYF. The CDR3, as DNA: TGTGCCAGCAGCGCGGGGGAGGACACAGATACGCAGTATTTT.

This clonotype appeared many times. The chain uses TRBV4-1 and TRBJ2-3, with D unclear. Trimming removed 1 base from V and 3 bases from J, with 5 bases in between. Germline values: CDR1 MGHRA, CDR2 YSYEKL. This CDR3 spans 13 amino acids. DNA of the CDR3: TGCGCCAGCAGCCAAGTGGGGACAGATACGCAGTATTTT. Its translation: CASSQVGTDTQYF.